This T cell receptor (beta chain) was captured by sequencing in a study of shared clonotypes between healthy human individuals. On the study more broadly: The donors, two women and three men, were aged 18 to 49. Study observations and caveats: The rarefaction results pointed to incomplete sorted-subset sequencing despite large depth.

Trimming took 4 bases from V and 6 from J; bases not matched to a gene: 2. The CDR3 is 13 amino acids. Germline values: CDR1 SGHDN, CDR2 FVKESK. All the donors were Caucasian adults who lived in Nashville, Tennessee. With respect to this clone: The antigen remains unidentified.

Profiled with immunoSEQ multiplex PCR; TCRdb holds only in-frame clones, not every one. The sample has approximately 2,000,000 clones, under 95% seen once; the top ten hold around 0.38%. J is TRBJ1-4 and V is TRBV14; 7 bases agree with TRBD1. This sequence was found in a man between 18 and 35 years old in good health. Some clones in this sample may be carry-over from other donors' samples. The specimen sequenced was naive CD4+ T cells from PBMCs. Subset given: CD45RA+ positively selected. The CDR3 coding sequence is TGTGCCAGCAGCCGGGACAGACATGAAAAACTGTTTTTT. It codes for CASSRDRHEKLFF.